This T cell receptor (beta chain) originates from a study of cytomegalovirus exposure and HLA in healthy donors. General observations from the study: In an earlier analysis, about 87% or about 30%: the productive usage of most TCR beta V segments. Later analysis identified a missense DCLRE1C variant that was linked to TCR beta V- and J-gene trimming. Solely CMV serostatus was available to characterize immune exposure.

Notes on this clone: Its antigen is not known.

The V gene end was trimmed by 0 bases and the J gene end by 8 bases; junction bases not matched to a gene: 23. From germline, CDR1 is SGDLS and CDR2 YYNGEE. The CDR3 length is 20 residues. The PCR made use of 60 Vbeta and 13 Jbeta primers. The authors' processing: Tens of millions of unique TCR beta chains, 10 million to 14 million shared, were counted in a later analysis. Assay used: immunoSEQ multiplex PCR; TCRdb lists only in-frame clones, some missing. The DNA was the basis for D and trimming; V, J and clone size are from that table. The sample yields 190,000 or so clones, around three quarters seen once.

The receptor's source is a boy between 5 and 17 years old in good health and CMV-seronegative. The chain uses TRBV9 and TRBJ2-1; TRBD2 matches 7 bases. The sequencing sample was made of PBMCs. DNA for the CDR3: TGTGCCAGCAGCGTAGAGGGGTGGGAGGGGAAGGTACGGGCTAGGGATGAGCAGTTCTTC. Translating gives CASSVEGWEGKVRARDEQFF. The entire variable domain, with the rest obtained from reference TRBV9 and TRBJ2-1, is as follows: DSGVTQTPKHLITATGQRVTLRCSPRSGDLSVYWYQQSLDQGLQFLIQYYNGEERAKGNILERFSAQQFPDLHSELNLSSLELGDSALYFCASSVEGWEGKVRARDEQFFGPGTRLTVL.